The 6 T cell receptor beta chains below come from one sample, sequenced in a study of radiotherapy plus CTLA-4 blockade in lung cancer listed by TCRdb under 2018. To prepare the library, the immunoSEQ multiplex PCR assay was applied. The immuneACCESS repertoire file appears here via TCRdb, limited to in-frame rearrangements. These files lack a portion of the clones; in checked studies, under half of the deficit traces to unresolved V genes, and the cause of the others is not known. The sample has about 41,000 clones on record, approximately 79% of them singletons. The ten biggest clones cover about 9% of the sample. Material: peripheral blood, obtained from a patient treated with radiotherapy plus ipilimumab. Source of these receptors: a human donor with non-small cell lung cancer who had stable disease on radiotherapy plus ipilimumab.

The CDR3 sequence is CATSDRRTDTQYF. The CDR3 DNA reads as TGTGCCACCTCCGACAGGCGCACAGATACGCAGTATTTT. The V and J genes are TRBV19 and TRBJ2-3; maybe TRBD1 (6 bases). Germline V lookup: CDR1 LNHDA, CDR2 SQIVND (reference sequence). V lost 10 bases to trimming and J lost 1 base, with 12 bases between them. There are 13 residues in the CDR3.

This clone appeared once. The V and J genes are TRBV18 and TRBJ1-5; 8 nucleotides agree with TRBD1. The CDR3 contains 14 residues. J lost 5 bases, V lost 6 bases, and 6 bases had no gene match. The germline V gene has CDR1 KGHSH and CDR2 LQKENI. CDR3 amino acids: CASSETGVYQPQHF. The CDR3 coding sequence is TGTGCCAGCTCCGAGACAGGGGTCTATCAGCCCCAGCATTTT.

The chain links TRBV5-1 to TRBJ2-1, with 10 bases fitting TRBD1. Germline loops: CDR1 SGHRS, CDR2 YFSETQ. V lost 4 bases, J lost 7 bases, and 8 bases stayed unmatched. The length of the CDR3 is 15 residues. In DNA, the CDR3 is TGCGCCAGCAGCCGGCCGGGACAGGGGATGAATGAGCAGTTCTTC. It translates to CASSRPGQGMNEQFF.

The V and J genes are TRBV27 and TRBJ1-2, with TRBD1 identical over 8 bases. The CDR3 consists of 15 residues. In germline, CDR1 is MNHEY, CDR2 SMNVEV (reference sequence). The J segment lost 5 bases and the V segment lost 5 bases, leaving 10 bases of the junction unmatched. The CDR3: CASSATGANPYGYTF. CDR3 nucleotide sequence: TGTGCCAGCAGTGCGACAGGGGCGAACCCTTATGGCTACACCTTC.

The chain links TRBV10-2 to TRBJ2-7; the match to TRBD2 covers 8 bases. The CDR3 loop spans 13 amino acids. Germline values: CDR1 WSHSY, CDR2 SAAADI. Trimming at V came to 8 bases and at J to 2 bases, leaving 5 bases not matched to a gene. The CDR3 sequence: CASAPGGAYEQYV. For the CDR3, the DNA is TGCGCCAGCGCCCCCGGGGGGGCCTACGAGCAGTACGTC.

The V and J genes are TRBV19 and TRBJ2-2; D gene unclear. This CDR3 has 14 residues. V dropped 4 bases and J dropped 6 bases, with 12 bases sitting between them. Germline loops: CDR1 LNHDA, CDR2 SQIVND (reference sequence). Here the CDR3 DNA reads TGTGCCAGTAGTACCCGACCAGGCGCCGGGGAGCTGTTTTTT. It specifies CASSTRPGAGELFF.